A single TCR beta chain is shown here with its context. Its antigen is currently unknown. The data originate from a study of chemoradiotherapy in HPV16-positive cancers. Data came from immunoSEQ multiplex PCR; TCRdb stores just in-frame clones and leaves some out. The sample shows approximately 19,000 clones, more than 75% of them seen only once. Study-level points and caveats: During treatment, candidate HPV-specific clones and E7-related motifs expanded in tumor.

This sample comprised blood, obtained from a patient who underwent chemoradiotherapy. This receptor was taken from a human donor with HPV-associated anogenital cancer.

CDR3 protein: CASTRGVEETQYF. CDR3 DNA sequence: TGTGCCAGCACCAGGGGGGTAGAAGAGACCCAGTACTTC. The rearrangement uses TRBV28 and TRBJ2-5, with TRBD1 as a possible D gene (7 bases). The CDR3 spans 13 residues. CDR1 MDHEN and CDR2 SYDVKM come from the germline V gene. V was trimmed by 7 bases and J by 3 bases, leaving 12 bases between them. The full variable domain, rest sourced from reference TRBV28 and TRBJ2-5, is DVKVTQSSRYLVKRTGEKVFLECVQDMDHENMFWYRQDPGLGLRLIYFSYDVKMKEKGDIPEGYSVSREKKERFSLILESASTNQTSMYLCASTRGVEETQYFGPGTRLLVL.